The 4 T cell receptor beta chains reported below all come from one sample, sequenced in a study of cytomegalovirus exposure and HLA in healthy donors. The study ran its PCR with 60 Vbeta and 13 Jbeta primers. Produced via immunoSEQ multiplex PCR; TCRdb's table is partial and in-frame only. The data contain about 55,000 clones, approximately 78% of them singletons. Input material: PBMCs. These receptors were taken from a female donor in good health and CMV-seronegative.

The chain has TRBV4-1 and TRBJ1-3, with 11 positions matching TRBD1. Trimming removed 1 base from V and 8 bases from J; junction bases left unmatched: 4. The germline V gene encodes CDR1 MGHRA and CDR2 YSYEKL. There are 15 residues in the CDR3. The CDR3 region is CASSQGDRGGDTIYF. The CDR3 bases are TGCGCCAGCAGCCAAGGGGACAGGGGGGGAGACACCATATATTTT.

The rearrangement joins TRBV6-1 to TRBJ1-4; TRBD1 is a possible D gene (6 bases). Germline CDR1 MNHNS, CDR2 SASEGT. V dropped 0 bases and J dropped 8 bases, with 10 bases sitting between them. This CDR3 region has 14 residues. CDR3 in amino acids: CASSEAPGEEKLFF. The CDR3 DNA sequence: TGTGCCAGCAGTGAAGCCCCAGGGGAGGAAAAACTGTTTTTT.

The rearrangement links TRBV2 to TRBJ2-5; 9 bases agree with TRBD1. The end of the DNA fits TRBJ2-7 better, so the J call may be wrong. The germline CDR1 and CDR2 sequences are SNHLY and FYNNEI. The CDR3 has 14 amino acids. The CDR3 sequence is CARARDRDTYEQYF. In DNA form, the CDR3 reads TGTGCCAGAGCCCGGGACAGGGATACCTACGAGCAGTACTTC.

The CDR3 coding sequence is TGTGCCAGTAGTGGGCTGGACAGGGTGGATCAGCAGTACTTC. Translation: CASSGLDRVDQQYF. The genes are TRBV19 and TRBJ2-5, with 8 nucleotides matching TRBD1. The V segment lost 5 bases and the J segment 11 bases; nucleotides outside the gene matches: 13. CDR3 length equals 14 residues. Germline V gene sequence: CDR1 LNHDA, CDR2 SQIVND (reference sequence).